This TCR beta chain emerged from a study of breast tumors, draining lymph nodes, adjacent tissues (TCRdb year 2016). For the study in its entirety: In breast cancer patients, the study compared the TCR beta repertoires of tumor, adjacent nontumor tissue and axillary lymph nodes. In human breast cancer, the study set out to assess how tumor, surrounding tissue and draining lymph node repertoires relate to one another and whether T cells might be exchanged between them. General findings and caveats noted by the study authors: Rather than being directly demonstrated, the conclusion that tumor T cells originate in lymph nodes was presented as consistent with a hypothesis. Tumor T-cell repertoires showed less diversity than lymph node repertoires and more diversity than nontumor tissue repertoires, and tumor T-cell repertoires showed preferential V and J gene usage. A scenario in which most tumor T cells derive from the lymph node and then expand within tumor tissue was judged to be consistent with the data. Tumor and nontumor tissue repertoires were found to be significantly more similar in luminal-like than in basal-like breast cancer.

Measured from the cysteine to the phenylalanine, the CDR3 is 16 residues long. Just CDR3 DNA is preserved here, 48 bases in frame from base 1. The V end loses 3 bases and the J end loses 0 bases, and a stretch of 15 bases separates them. CDR1 and CDR2, per the germline V gene, are MDHEN and SYDVKM. The instrument was an Illumina HiSeq 2000. TCR beta chain libraries were generated through multiplex PCR amplification. The amplified TCR beta chain products were analyzed by high-throughput sequencing. TCRdb reanalyzed the raw reads on its own, using fastp at Q25 for trimming and MiXCR for clone calling, and kept in-frame beta chains. Records with the same CDR3 protein are collapsed into one entry carrying the most frequent genes and DNA. Here the sample has over 150,000 distinct CDR3 sequences; about 33% occur a single time. The ten largest clones take up around 4% of the sample. This clonotype was seen only a few times. Its antigen is unknown. No qualities accompany the bases; no much larger clone lies one base away.

The axillary draining lymph nodes of breast cancer patients were the source of the lymph node samples. The sequence is built from TRBV28 and TRBJ2-7; no D gene call is confident. This clonotype originated in a female donor with breast cancer. Some clones in this sample may be carry-over from other donors' samples. The sample consisted of axillary lymph node tissue. The DNA sequence is given as TGTGCCAGCAGTTTCCCCCAACGGGCAAACTCCTACGAGCAGTACTTC. Its protein product is CASSFPQRANSYEQYF.